This T cell receptor beta chain is drawn from a study of blood T cell repertoires in COVID-19. Study background: COVID-19 samples collected from the United States, Italy and Spain covered acute and convalescent phases.

Assay: immunoSEQ multiplex PCR; the TCRdb copy retains only in-frame clones and omits some. The sample holds 150,000 to 200,000 clones, about 89% seen once. CDR3 length equals 13 residues. V was cut by 10 bases and J by 3 bases, with 16 bases left in between. Per germline, CDR1 SNHLY and CDR2 FYNNEI. This chain joins TRBV2 and TRBJ2-7, with D possibly TRBD1 on 6 matching bases. The TCR comes from a man aged 40-49 years with active or convalescent COVID-19. The source material was peripheral blood. The CDR3 region has the DNA TGTGCCACCTACAACAGGGTAAACTACGAGCAGTACTTC. Its protein product is CATYNRVNYEQYF.